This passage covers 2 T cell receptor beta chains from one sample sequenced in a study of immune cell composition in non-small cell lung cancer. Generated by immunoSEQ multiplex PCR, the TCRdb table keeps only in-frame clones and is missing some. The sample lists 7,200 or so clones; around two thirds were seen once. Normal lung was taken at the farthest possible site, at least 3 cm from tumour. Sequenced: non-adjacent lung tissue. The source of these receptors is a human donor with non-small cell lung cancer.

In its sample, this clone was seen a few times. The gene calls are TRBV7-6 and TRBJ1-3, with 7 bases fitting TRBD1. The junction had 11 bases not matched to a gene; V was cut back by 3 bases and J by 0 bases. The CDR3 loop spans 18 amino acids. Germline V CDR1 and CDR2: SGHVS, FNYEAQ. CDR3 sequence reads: CASSFGTPGGSSGNTIYF. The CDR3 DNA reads TGTGCCAGCAGCTTCGGGACCCCAGGGGGGAGCTCTGGAAACACCATATATTTT.

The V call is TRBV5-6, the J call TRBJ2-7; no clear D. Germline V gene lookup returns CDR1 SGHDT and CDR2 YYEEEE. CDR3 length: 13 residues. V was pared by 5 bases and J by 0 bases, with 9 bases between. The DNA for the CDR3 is TGTGCCAGCAGGAAACAGTTCTCCTACGAGCAGTACTTC. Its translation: CASRKQFSYEQYF.